These 12 T cell receptor beta chains originate from one sample sequenced in a study of blood T cells in healthy people across ages. Primers used in a second PCR of about 6 to 11 cycles were a sample-barcoded 5' primer and a J-beta primer mix. TCRdb itself ran the 5' RACE reads through MiXCR, one entry per CDR3 protein. The sample yields over 1,500,000 distinct CDR3 sequences, roughly two fifths seen once. The specimen was blood. The origin of the receptors is a human donor in good health.

This clonotype was seen a few times. V usage is TRBV7-2 and J usage is TRBJ1-6, with D tentatively TRBD1 (5 bases). The V gene's germline CDR1 is SGHTA and CDR2 FQGNSA. V lost 1 base to trimming and J lost 10 bases, with 14 bases between them. The CDR3 consists of 15 residues. The CDR3 loop reads CASSLGDPGRSPLHF. The CDR3, as DNA: TGTGCCAGCAGCTTAGGGGACCCCGGGAGGTCACCCCTCCACTTT.

The chain recombines TRBV7-6 with TRBJ2-1, with D unclear. Trimming took off 3 bases at V and 12 bases at J, with 15 bases between the two ends. Germline loops: CDR1 SGHVS, CDR2 FNYEAQ. The CDR3 consists of 13 residues. The CDR3 coding sequence is TGTGCCAGCAGCTTCGATCAACTGGGTTGGCAGTTCTTC. Protein product: CASSFDQLGWQFF.

The chain carries TRBV5-6 and TRBJ2-1; D may be TRBD1 or TRBD2 (5 bases each). V lost 7 bases and J 5 bases, leaving 13 bases between the germline ends. The CDR3 loop spans 13 amino acids. Germline CDR1 reads SGHDT; CDR2 reads YYEEEE. This chain's CDR3 is CASGAGGDNEQFF. CDR3 bases: TGTGCCAGCGGGGCTGGAGGCGACAATGAGCAGTTCTTC.

This clonotype was picked up a small number of times. This chain joins TRBV28 and TRBJ2-5, with D perhaps matching TRBD1 (5 bases). Per germline, CDR1 MDHEN and CDR2 SYDVKM. The CDR3 loop spans 13 amino acids. Trimming took off 7 bases at V and 7 bases at J, with 16 bases between the two ends. The CDR3 region is CASTRQLRGTQYF. CDR3 sequence (DNA): TGTGCCAGCACCCGACAGTTACGAGGGACCCAGTACTTC.

This clonotype was seen repeatedly, ten times or more. V is TRBV29-1 and J is TRBJ2-5, with 10 positions matching TRBD2. The germline CDR1 and CDR2 sequences are SQVTM and ANQGSEA. The CDR3 runs 13 residues. V was clipped by 7 bases and J by 7 bases; unmatched bases: 9. In DNA, the CDR3 is TGCAGCGCTATCAGGACTAGCGGAGTGACCCAGTACTTC. This codes for CSAIRTSGVTQYF.

This clonotype was counted at least ten times. The genes are TRBV12-3 or TRBV12-4 and TRBJ2-1, with TRBD2 identical over 8 bases. The CDR3 contains 16 residues. V lost 7 bases and J lost 6; bases outside the gene matches: 14. The chain's CDR3 is CASTSLRLAGSNEQFF. The CDR3 nucleotides are TGTGCCAGCACTTCCCTTAGGTTAGCGGGGAGCAATGAGCAGTTCTTC.

J is TRBJ2-7 and V is TRBV20-1; possible D gene TRBD2, 6 bases. The CDR3 is 13 amino acids. Trimming pared 0 bases from V and 5 bases from J, leaving 11 bases between. Germline V lookup: CDR1 DFQATT, CDR2 SNEGSKA (reference sequence). The CDR3 loop reads CSARDREANEQYF. The CDR3, as DNA: TGCAGTGCTAGAGACAGGGAGGCTAACGAGCAGTACTTC.

The table lists this clonotype with a few counts. The chain has TRBV25-1 and TRBJ2-7; possible D gene TRBD2, 5 bases. The CDR3 has 16 amino acids. V lost 0 bases and J lost 0, with 12 bases in between. Germline lookup yields CDR1 MGHDK and CDR2 SYGVNS. Here the CDR3 DNA reads TGTGCCAGCAGTGAATATTACGGGGTGAGCTCCTACGAGCAGTACTTC. Amino acids: CASSEYYGVSSYEQYF.

The V and J genes are TRBV30 and TRBJ2-7; 12 bases are a match to TRBD2. Germline loops: CDR1 GTSNPN, CDR2 SVGIG (reference sequence). This CDR3 has 16 amino acids. The V gene end was trimmed by 0 bases and the J gene end by 1 base; junction bases not matched to a gene: 4. The CDR3 loop is CAWSVTLAGGSYEQYF. DNA of the CDR3: TGTGCCTGGAGTGTCACGCTAGCGGGGGGGTCCTACGAGCAGTACTTC.

The chain combines TRBV24-1 with TRBJ2-7; 9 bases map to TRBD1. The CDR3 spans 15 residues. CDR1 is KGHDR, CDR2 SFDVKD, per germline. Trimming at V came to 3 bases and at J to 2 bases, leaving 4 bases not matched to a gene. CDR3 in DNA: TGTGCCACCAGTGATCCTCGACAGGGGGCCTACGAGCAGTACTTC. Residues: CATSDPRQGAYEQYF.

The V gene is TRBV3-1, the J gene TRBJ2-4; D may be TRBD1 or TRBD2 (5 bases each). Per germline, CDR1 LGHDT and CDR2 YNNKEL (reference sequence). The CDR3 covers 15 residues. Between the trimmed V and J ends, which lost 5 bases and 8 bases, there was a span of 19 bases. CDR3 protein: CASSASTEGRDIQYF. For the CDR3, the DNA is TGTGCCAGCAGCGCCTCGACAGAGGGGAGAGACATTCAGTACTTC.

This clonotype came up a few times. The rearrangement joins TRBV6-2 or TRBV6-3 to TRBJ1-2; D is perhaps TRBD1 (5 bases). This CDR3 region has 15 residues. The germline CDR1 and CDR2 sequences are MNHEY and SVGEGT. With 6 bases removed from V and 5 bases from J, the gap between germline ends came to 19 bases. The CDR3 protein is CASRRDRTPDYGYTF. The CDR3 DNA reads TGTGCCAGCAGGCGGGACCGGACACCTGATTATGGCTACACCTTC.